This T cell receptor (beta chain) was captured by sequencing in a study of early T cells in non-severe SARS-CoV-2 infection. The CDR3 covers 14 residues. Trimming took 7 bases from V and 2 from J; bases not matched to a gene: 10. Germline V gives CDR1 SQVTM, CDR2 ANQGSEA. TCRdb re-called the 5' RACE reads through MiXCR, storing one row per CDR3 protein. In the table there are tens of thousands of distinct CDR3 sequences, 12% to 15% of which are singletons. This clonotype was counted between two and nine times. This sequence originates from an adult who was a healthcare worker with PCR-confirmed SARS-CoV-2 infection or an uninfected control (not recorded which). Specimen: whole blood. This chain links TRBV29-1 with TRBJ1-2; 7 bases line up with TRBD1. The DNA of the CDR3 is TGCAGCGACCTACAGGGGAAGGTGAACTATGGCTACACCTTC. This codes for CSDLQGKVNYGYTF.